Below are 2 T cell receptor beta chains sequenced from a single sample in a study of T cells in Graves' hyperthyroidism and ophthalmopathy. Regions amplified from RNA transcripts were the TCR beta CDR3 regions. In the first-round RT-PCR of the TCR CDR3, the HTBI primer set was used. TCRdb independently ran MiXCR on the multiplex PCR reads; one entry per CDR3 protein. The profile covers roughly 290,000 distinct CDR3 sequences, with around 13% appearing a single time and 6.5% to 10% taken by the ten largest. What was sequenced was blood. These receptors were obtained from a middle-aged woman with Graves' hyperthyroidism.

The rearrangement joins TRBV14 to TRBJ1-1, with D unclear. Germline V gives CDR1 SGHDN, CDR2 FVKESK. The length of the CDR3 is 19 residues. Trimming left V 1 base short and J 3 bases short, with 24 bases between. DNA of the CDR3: TGTGCCAGCAGCCAAGGGATTCCCCGGGCCCTGGACCCCGACACTGAAGCTTTCTTT. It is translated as CASSQGIPRALDPDTEAFF.

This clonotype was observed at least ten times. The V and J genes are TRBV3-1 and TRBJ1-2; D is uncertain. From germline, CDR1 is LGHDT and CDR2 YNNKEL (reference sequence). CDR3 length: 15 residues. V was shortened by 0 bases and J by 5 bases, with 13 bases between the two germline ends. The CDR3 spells CASSQDPTETYGYTF. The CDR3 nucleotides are TGTGCCAGCAGCCAAGATCCCACAGAAACATATGGCTACACCTTC.